This T cell receptor (beta chain) was identified in a study of T cell responses to AZD1222 COVID-19 vaccine. Study context: Researchers grouped second doses given at about 4 or about 12 weeks into one pool.

TCRdb's table, derived via immunoSEQ multiplex PCR, lists solely in-frame clones and lacks some. The table shows roughly 140,000 clones, with under 95% occurring only once. CDR3 length: 14 residues. The V end was cut by 5 bases, the J end by 6 bases, with 17 bases between. Germline CDR1 SGHTA, CDR2 FQGNSA. The sample here was peripheral blood, taken on day 0 of AZD1222 vaccination. This TCR derives from an adult in good health. The rearrangement links TRBV7-2 to TRBJ2-7, with a weak D call TRBD2 (5 bases). The CDR3 coding sequence is TGTGCCAGCAGCAATCCCGGGGTCCCCTTCGAGCAGTACTTC. It codes for CASSNPGVPFEQYF.